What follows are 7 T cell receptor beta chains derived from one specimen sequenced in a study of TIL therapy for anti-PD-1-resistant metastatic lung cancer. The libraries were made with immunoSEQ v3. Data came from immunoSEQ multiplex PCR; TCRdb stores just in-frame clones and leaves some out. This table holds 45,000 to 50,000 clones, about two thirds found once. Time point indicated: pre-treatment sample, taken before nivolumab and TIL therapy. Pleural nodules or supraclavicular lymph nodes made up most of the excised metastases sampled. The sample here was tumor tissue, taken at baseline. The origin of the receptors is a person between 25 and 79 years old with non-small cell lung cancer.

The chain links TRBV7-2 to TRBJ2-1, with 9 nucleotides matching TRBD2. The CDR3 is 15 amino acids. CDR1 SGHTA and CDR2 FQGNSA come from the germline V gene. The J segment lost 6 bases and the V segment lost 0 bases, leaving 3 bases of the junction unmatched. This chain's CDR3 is CASSLASGRFNEQFF. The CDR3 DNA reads TGTGCCAGCAGCTTAGCCAGCGGGAGGTTCAATGAGCAGTTCTTC.

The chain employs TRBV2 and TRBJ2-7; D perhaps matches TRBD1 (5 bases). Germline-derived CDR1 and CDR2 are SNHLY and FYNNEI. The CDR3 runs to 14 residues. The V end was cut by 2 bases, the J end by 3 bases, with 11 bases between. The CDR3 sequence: CASSEYGQLYEQYF. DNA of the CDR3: TGTGCCAGCAGTGAATATGGACAACTCTACGAGCAGTACTTC.

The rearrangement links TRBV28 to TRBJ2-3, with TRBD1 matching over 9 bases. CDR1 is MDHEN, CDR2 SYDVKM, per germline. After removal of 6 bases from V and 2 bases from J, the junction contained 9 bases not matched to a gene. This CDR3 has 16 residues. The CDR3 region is CASSSPGTGNTDTQYF. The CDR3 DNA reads TGTGCCAGCAGCTCTCCTGGGACAGGGAACACAGATACGCAGTATTTT.

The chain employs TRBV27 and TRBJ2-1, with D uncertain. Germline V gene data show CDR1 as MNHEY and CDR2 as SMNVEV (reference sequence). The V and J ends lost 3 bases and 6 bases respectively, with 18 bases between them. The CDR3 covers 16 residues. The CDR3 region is CASSFRRALGLNEQFF. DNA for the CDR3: TGTGCCAGCAGTTTCCGAAGGGCTCTCGGTCTCAATGAGCAGTTCTTC.

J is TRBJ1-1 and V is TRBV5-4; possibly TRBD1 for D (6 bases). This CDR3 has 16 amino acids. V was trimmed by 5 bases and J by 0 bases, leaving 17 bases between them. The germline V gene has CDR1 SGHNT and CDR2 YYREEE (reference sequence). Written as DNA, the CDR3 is TGTGCCAGCAGGGACCGGGACACATATCTGAACACTGAAGCTTTCTTT. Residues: CASRDRDTYLNTEAFF.

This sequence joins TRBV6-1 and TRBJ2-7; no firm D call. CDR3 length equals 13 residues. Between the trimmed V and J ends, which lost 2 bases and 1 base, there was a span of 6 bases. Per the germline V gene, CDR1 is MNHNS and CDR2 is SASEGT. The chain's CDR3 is CASSEYLSYEQYF. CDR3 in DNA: TGTGCCAGCAGTGAATACCTGTCCTACGAGCAGTACTTC.

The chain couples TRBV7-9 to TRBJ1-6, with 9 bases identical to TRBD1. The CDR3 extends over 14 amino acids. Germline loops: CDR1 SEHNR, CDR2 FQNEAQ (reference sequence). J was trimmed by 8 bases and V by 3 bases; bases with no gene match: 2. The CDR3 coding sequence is TGTGCCAGCAGCTTGGACAGGGGAGATTCACCCCTCCACTTT. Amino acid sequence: CASSLDRGDSPLHF.